This T cell receptor (beta chain) originates from a study of blood T cell repertoires in COVID-19. Looking at the study overall: Samples of COVID-19 (acute and convalescent) were obtained from the United States, Italy and Spain. The analysed material was cDNA or gDNA that came from T cells, B-cell-depleted T cells, or PBMCs.

In germline, CDR1 is LNHDA, CDR2 SQIVND (reference sequence). The V and J ends lost 10 bases and 3 bases respectively, with 10 bases between them. The CDR3 consists of 12 residues. Authors' methods: Reference gene primer amplification in the assay estimated nucleated cell counts. Generated by immunoSEQ multiplex PCR, the TCRdb table keeps only in-frame clones and is missing some. The D gene and trimming were derived from the DNA, and the V and J assignments and clone size from that table. The sample holds about 140,000 clones, 70% to 85% seen once. This clone occurred a few times. Sample: peripheral blood. The chain has TRBV19 and TRBJ2-1; D is perhaps TRBD1 (5 bases). This TCR was sampled from a man aged 60-69 years with active or convalescent COVID-19. The CDR3 reads CANPTDYNEQFF. CDR3 sequence (DNA): TGTGCCAACCCGACAGACTACAATGAGCAGTTCTTC.